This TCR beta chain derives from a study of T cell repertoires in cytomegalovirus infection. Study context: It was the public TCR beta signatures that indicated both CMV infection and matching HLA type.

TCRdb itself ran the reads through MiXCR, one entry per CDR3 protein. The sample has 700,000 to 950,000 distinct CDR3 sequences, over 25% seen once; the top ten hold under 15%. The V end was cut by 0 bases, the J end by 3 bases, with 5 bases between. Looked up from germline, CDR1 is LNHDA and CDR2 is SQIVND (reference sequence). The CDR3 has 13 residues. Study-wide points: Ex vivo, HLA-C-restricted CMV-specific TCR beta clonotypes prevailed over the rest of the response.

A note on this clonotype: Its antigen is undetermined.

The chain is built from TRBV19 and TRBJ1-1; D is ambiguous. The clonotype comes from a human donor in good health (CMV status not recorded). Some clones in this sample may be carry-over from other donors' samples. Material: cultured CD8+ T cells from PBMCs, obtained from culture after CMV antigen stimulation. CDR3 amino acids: CASSIDGYTEAFF. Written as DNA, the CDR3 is TGTGCCAGTAGTATAGATGGGTACACTGAAGCTTTCTTT.